Each of the 31 T cell receptor beta chains below was sequenced from the same sample in a study of blood T cell repertoires in COVID-19. Data came from immunoSEQ multiplex PCR; TCRdb stores just in-frame clones and leaves some out. The sample has about 240,000 clones; approximately 83% are singletons. Sequenced sample: PBMCs or T cells enriched from blood (not recorded which). These receptors originate from a woman in her thirties or forties with acute COVID-19.

V and J are TRBV5-1 and TRBJ2-2; tentative D call: TRBD1 (6 bases). The V end was cut by 4 bases, the J end by 6 bases, with 19 bases between. This CDR3 region has 16 residues. CDR1 is SGHRS, CDR2 YFSETQ, per germline. CDR3 loop: CASSQTGTFGSGELFF. CDR3 in DNA: TGCGCCAGCAGCCAAACAGGGACCTTTGGATCCGGGGAGCTGTTTTTT.

The V and J genes are TRBV4-2 and TRBJ2-5, with TRBD2 matching 7 bases. This CDR3 spans 16 amino acids. The trim removed 1 base at V and 0 bases at J, leaving 5 bases unmatched. CDR1 and CDR2 from the germline V gene are LGHNA and YNFKEQ. CDR3 DNA: TGTGCCAGCAGCCAAGTTTTAGCGGGCCACCAAGAGACCCAGTACTTC. Its protein product is CASSQVLAGHQETQYF.

The rearrangement joins TRBV14 to TRBJ2-1; TRBD2 aligns across 8 bases. The germline CDR1 and CDR2 sequences are SGHDN and FVKESK. The CDR3 sequence is 14 residues long. V trimming: 4 bases; J trimming: 9 bases; junction bases outside the gene matches: 8. CDR3 in amino acids: CASSPLGGVGEQFF. CDR3 in DNA: TGTGCCAGCAGCCCCCTCGGGGGGGTGGGTGAGCAGTTCTTC. Full variable domain (missing parts from reference TRBV14 and TRBJ2-1): EAGVTQFPSHSVIEKGQTVTLRCDPISGHDNLYWYRRVMGKEIKFLLHFVKESKQDESGMPNNRFLAERTGGTYSTLKVQPAELEDSGVYFCASSPLGGVGEQFFGPGTRLTVL.

CDR3 bases: TGTGCCAGCAGCTTTGGGGCATCCTACGAGCAGTACTTC. Amino acids: CASSFGASYEQYF. This chain uses TRBV5-8 with TRBJ2-7, with D tentatively TRBD1 (5 bases). Looked up from germline, CDR1 is SGHTS and CDR2 is YDEGEE. V lost 2 bases and J 1 base, leaving 7 bases between the germline ends. The length of the CDR3 is 13 residues.

This chain joins TRBV19 and TRBJ2-1; D is perhaps TRBD1 (7 bases). The CDR3 runs to 14 residues. Trimming left V 7 bases short and J 8 bases short, with 18 bases between. CDR1 LNHDA and CDR2 SQIVND come from the germline V gene (reference sequence). The CDR3, as DNA: TGTGCCAGTAAGAGTCAGGGGGGTTTTTATGAGCAGTTCTTC. Its protein is CASKSQGGFYEQFF.

On this clone itself: Other DNA sequences in this sample translate to the same CDR3. The chain combines TRBV19 with TRBJ1-1; 8 nucleotides match TRBD1. The CDR3 spans 14 residues. Germline V lookup: CDR1 LNHDA, CDR2 SQIVND (reference sequence). J lost 1 base, V lost 3 bases, and 1 base had no gene match. The CDR3 DNA reads as TGTGCCAGTAGTATTGGACAGGGGAACACTGAAGCTTTCTTT. Amino acids: CASSIGQGNTEAFF.

V usage is TRBV4-1 and J usage is TRBJ2-2; TRBD2 aligns across 11 bases. The V gene end was trimmed by 0 bases and the J gene end by 7 bases; junction bases not matched to a gene: 4. The CDR3 runs 16 residues. Germline-derived CDR1 and CDR2 are MGHRA and YSYEKL. The CDR3 sequence is CASSQELAGGSGELFF. In DNA, the CDR3 is TGCGCCAGCAGCCAAGAGCTAGCGGGGGGAAGCGGGGAGCTGTTTTTT.

This chain joins TRBV19 and TRBJ2-7; D is possibly TRBD1 (6 bases). The germline gives CDR1 LNHDA, CDR2 SQIVND (reference sequence). This CDR3 comprises 14 residues. Trimming removed 4 bases at V and 7 bases at J, with 17 bases between. Here the CDR3 DNA reads TGTGCCAGTAGTAAACGGACAGACGTACGGGAGCAGTACTTC. It specifies CASSKRTDVREQYF.

This clone came up once. The rearrangement joins TRBV6-6 to TRBJ1-2; 9 nucleotides align to TRBD1. There are 14 residues in the CDR3. Looked up from germline, CDR1 is MNHNY and CDR2 is SVGAGI (reference sequence). Losses at the gene ends were 6 bases for V and 4 bases for J; bases not matched to a gene: 6. CDR3 sequence (DNA): TGTGCCAGCAGAGGACAGGGGTTTATCTATGGCTACACCTTC. This encodes CASRGQGFIYGYTF.

This chain connects TRBV5-5 to TRBJ1-5; D is unresolved. CDR1 and CDR2 from the germline V gene are SGHKS and YYEKEE (reference sequence). Trimming removed 4 bases from V and 0 bases from J, with 11 bases in between. The CDR3 contains 15 residues. CDR3 residues: CASSLGRDSNQPQHF. The CDR3 DNA reads as TGTGCCAGCAGCCTCGGTCGGGATAGCAATCAGCCCCAGCATTTT.

This chain links TRBV11-3 with TRBJ1-6; the D gene is possibly TRBD1 (5 bases). In germline, CDR1 is SGHNT, CDR2 YENEEA. V was trimmed by 4 bases and J by 10 bases, leaving 11 bases between them. The CDR3 covers 13 residues. Here the CDR3 reads CASSSGGSSPLHF. As DNA, the CDR3 is TGTGCCAGCAGCTCGGGGGGGAGCTCACCCCTCCACTTT.

Concerning this clone: This specimen includes other DNA sequences encoding the same CDR3. The gene calls are TRBV5-6 and TRBJ2-7, with 7 nucleotides matching TRBD1. Trimming removed 4 bases from V and 4 bases from J; junction bases left unmatched: 5. The CDR3 covers 13 residues. Germline V gene sequence: CDR1 SGHDT, CDR2 YYEEEE. CDR3 region: CASSKDRAYEQYF. CDR3 coding DNA: TGTGCCAGCAGCAAAGACAGGGCATACGAGCAGTACTTC. Together with reference TRBV5-6 and TRBJ2-7, the CDR3 gives the full variable domain: DAGVTQSPTHLIKTRGQQVTLRCSPKSGHDTVSWYQQALGQGPQFIFQYYEEEERQRGNFPDRFSGHQFPNYSSELNVNALLLGDSALYLCASSKDRAYEQYFGPGTRLTVT.

The chain employs TRBV5-1 and TRBJ2-3, with a possible D match to TRBD2 (6 bases). There are 13 residues in the CDR3. Germline lookup yields CDR1 SGHRS and CDR2 YFSETQ. Trimming took 4 bases from V and 1 from J, leaving 7 bases between them. The CDR3 sequence: CASSRGGTDTQYF. In DNA, the CDR3 is TGCGCCAGCAGCCGCGGGGGCACAGATACGCAGTATTTT. The variable domain in full, with the rest retrieved from reference TRBV5-1 and TRBJ2-3, is KAGVTQTPRYLIKTRGQQVTLSCSPISGHRSVSWYQQTPGQGLQFLFEYFSETQRNKGNFPGRFSGRQFSNSRSEMNVSTLELGDSALYLCASSRGGTDTQYFGPGTRLTVL.

The chain has TRBV2 and TRBJ2-7; 7 bases map to TRBD1. This CDR3 is built from 13 residues. CDR1 and CDR2 from the germline V gene are SNHLY and FYNNEI. After removal of 7 bases from V and 0 bases from J, the junction contained 3 bases not matched to a gene. The CDR3: CASNRDSSYEQYF. CDR3 nucleotide sequence: TGTGCCAGCAATCGGGACAGCTCCTACGAGCAGTACTTC.

V and J are TRBV6-5 and TRBJ2-1, with D possibly TRBD2 on 6 matching bases. From germline, CDR1 is MNHEY and CDR2 SVGAGI. This CDR3 has 16 amino acids. V lost 4 bases to trimming and J lost 1 base, with 14 bases between them. CDR3 protein: CASSSLGGTSYNEQFF. The CDR3 DNA reads as TGTGCCAGCAGTTCACTTGGCGGGACTTCCTACAATGAGCAGTTCTTC.

The chain carries TRBV3-1 (or the pseudogene TRBV3-2) and TRBJ2-1, with TRBD2 identical over 12 bases. Germline V lookup: CDR1 LGHDT, CDR2 YNNKEL (reference sequence). Germline trimming cut 5 bases from V and 5 bases from J; bases unmatched to any gene: 4. This CDR3 region has 15 residues. The CDR3 nucleotides read TGTGCCAGCAGCGGCAGGACTAGCGGGAACAATGAGCAGTTCTTC. It encodes CASSGRTSGNNEQFF.

V usage is TRBV18 and J usage is TRBJ1-5, with D possibly being TRBD1 (5 bases). Per the germline V gene, CDR1 is KGHSH and CDR2 is LQKENI. CDR3 length equals 14 residues. V gave up 5 bases and J gave up 2 bases, with 10 bases separating them. The CDR3 is CASSSQGGNQPQHF. CDR3 nucleotides: TGTGCCAGCTCATCGCAGGGCGGCAATCAGCCCCAGCATTTT.

The chain joins TRBV7-6 to TRBJ2-2, with unresolved D. The ends were cut back, 3 bases at V and 5 bases at J, with 7 bases in the middle. The CDR3 is made up of 13 amino acids. Germline CDR1 SGHVS, CDR2 FNYEAQ. In nucleotides, the CDR3 is TGTGCCAGCAGCTTCCGTAGAACCGGGGAGCTGTTTTTT. Translating it yields CASSFRRTGELFF.

The chain employs TRBV19 and TRBJ2-7; 11 positions agree with TRBD1. The CDR3 covers 17 residues. The germline V gene encodes CDR1 LNHDA and CDR2 SQIVND (reference sequence). Losses at the gene ends were 5 bases for V and 0 bases for J; bases not matched to a gene: 9. The CDR3 spells CASSPLLGTGGSYEQYF. The CDR3 DNA follows: TGTGCCAGTAGTCCCCTCCTCGGGACAGGGGGCTCCTACGAGCAGTACTTC.

This chain links TRBV7-6 with TRBJ2-5; D is unresolved. Trimming cost V 2 bases and J 3 bases, with 10 bases left between them. The CDR3 is made up of 14 amino acids. Looked up from germline, CDR1 is SGHVS and CDR2 is FNYEAQ. CDR3 DNA sequence: TGTGCCAGCAGCTTACGGGTAGAGAAAGAGACCCAGTACTTC. Its protein product is CASSLRVEKETQYF. Drawing the rest from reference TRBV7-6 and TRBJ2-5, the complete variable domain is GAGVSQSPRYKVTKRGQDVALRCDPISGHVSLYWYRQALGQGPEFLTYFNYEAQQDKSGLPNDRFSAERPEGSISTLTIQRTEQRDSAMYRCASSLRVEKETQYFGPGTRLLVL.

The genes are TRBV27 and TRBJ1-2; the D gene is possibly TRBD1 (5 bases). V lost 7 bases to trimming and J lost 4 bases, with 13 bases between them. This CDR3 contains 13 residues. The germline CDR1 and CDR2 sequences are MNHEY and SMNVEV (reference sequence). The CDR3 reads CASTERDFYGYTF. CDR3 bases: TGTGCCAGCACAGAACGGGACTTCTATGGCTACACCTTC.

This sequence joins TRBV14 and TRBJ1-1; TRBD1 might be the D (5 bases). Germline V gene sequence: CDR1 SGHDN, CDR2 FVKESK. Deletions cut 4 bases from V and 5 bases from J, with 14 bases between. This CDR3 contains 14 residues. Here the CDR3 reads CASSPRAMGTEAFF. The CDR3 region has the DNA TGTGCCAGCAGCCCCAGGGCGATGGGTACTGAAGCTTTCTTT. The variable domain in full, with the rest retrieved from reference TRBV14 and TRBJ1-1, is EAGVTQFPSHSVIEKGQTVTLRCDPISGHDNLYWYRRVMGKEIKFLLHFVKESKQDESGMPNNRFLAERTGGTYSTLKVQPAELEDSGVYFCASSPRAMGTEAFFGQGTRLTVV.

The chain couples TRBV6-5 to TRBJ2-7; 8 bases line up with TRBD1. CDR1 is MNHEY, CDR2 SVGAGI, per germline. The CDR3 extends over 13 amino acids. The junction had 6 bases not matched to a gene; V was cut back by 4 bases and J by 7 bases. The CDR3 protein is CASSFRQGSEQYF. The CDR3, as DNA: TGTGCCAGCAGTTTCCGACAGGGGAGTGAGCAGTACTTC.

This rearrangement joins TRBV7-9 to TRBJ1-4; no clear D gene. Germline CDR1 SEHNR, CDR2 FQNEAQ (reference sequence). Trimming took 0 bases from V and 7 from J, leaving 15 bases between them. The CDR3 spans 16 residues. The CDR3 loop reads CASSLAGQEWVEKLFF. As DNA, the CDR3 is TGTGCCAGCAGCTTAGCTGGTCAGGAATGGGTTGAAAAACTGTTTTTT.

The V gene is TRBV10-1, the J gene TRBJ2-7; 8 bases agree with TRBD1. There are 15 residues in the CDR3. From germline, CDR1 is WNHNN and CDR2 SYGVQD (reference sequence). V lost 0 bases, J lost 4 bases, and 5 bases stayed unmatched. Here the CDR3 DNA reads TGCGCCAGCAGTGAGTCAGGGACAGGTCGGTACGAGCAGTACTTC. Protein product: CASSESGTGRYEQYF.

The rearrangement links TRBV12-3 or TRBV12-4 to TRBJ2-7, with D uncertain. CDR3 length equals 13 residues. V shed 2 bases and J shed 1 base, with 6 bases lying between them. For the CDR3, the DNA is TGTGCCAGCAGTTTAACACAGTCCTACGAGCAGTACTTC. Translating it yields CASSLTQSYEQYF.

In this sample, this clone turned up a few times. The J gene is TRBJ2-3, the V gene TRBV19; 7 nucleotides align to TRBD1. Looked up from germline, CDR1 is LNHDA and CDR2 is SQIVND (reference sequence). This CDR3 has 13 amino acids. V lost 10 bases, J lost 1 base, and 5 bases stayed unmatched. The DNA for the CDR3 is TGTGCCACCGGACAGGCTGGCACAGATACGCAGTATTTT. This gives the protein CATGQAGTDTQYF.

The J gene is TRBJ2-3, the V gene TRBV15, with unresolved D. V lost 8 bases to trimming and J lost 5 bases, with 17 bases between them. This CDR3 spans 14 amino acids. Germline V CDR1 and CDR2: LNHNV, YYDKDF (reference sequence). CDR3: CATRLRVVGDTQYF. CDR3 nucleotides: TGTGCCACCCGACTTAGAGTTGTCGGAGATACGCAGTATTTT.

V is TRBV25-1 and J is TRBJ2-5, with D possibly matching TRBD1 (6 bases). The CDR3 has 16 amino acids. V was cut by 3 bases and J by 5 bases, with 19 bases left in between. Germline CDR1 MGHDK, CDR2 SYGVNS. The CDR3, as DNA: TGTGCCAGCAGTGATGGTCATGGGGGCGAAAAGGAGACCCAGTACTTC. It codes for CASSDGHGGEKETQYF.

The CDR3 nucleotides read TGTGCCAGCGGGGAGGACTCTGGAAACACCATATATTTT. Residues: CASGEDSGNTIYF. The chain couples TRBV7-9 to TRBJ1-3, with no clear D. The length of the CDR3 is 13 residues. Germline lookup yields CDR1 SEHNR and CDR2 FQNEAQ (reference sequence). The V and J ends lost 8 bases and 0 bases respectively, with 8 bases between them.

Only one count was recorded for this clone. The J gene is TRBJ1-5, the V gene TRBV19, with 9 bases fitting TRBD1. The CDR3 contains 15 residues. Germline CDR1 is LNHDA and CDR2 is SQIVND (reference sequence). J was trimmed by 5 bases and V by 4 bases; bases with no gene match: 6. The CDR3 region has the DNA TGTGCCAGTAGTACCCCGACAGGGGGGTATCAGCCCCAGCATTTT. This codes for CASSTPTGGYQPQHF.